This note documents a single T cell receptor beta chain sequence. V dropped 7 bases and J dropped 0 bases, with 12 bases sitting between them. The CDR3 contains 14 residues. Germline CDR1 is MNHEY and CDR2 is SMNVEV (reference sequence). Original processing notes: The authors estimated nucleated cell counts from reference gene primer amplification. The protocol was immunoSEQ multiplex PCR, while the TCRdb copy is restricted to in-frame clones and leaves out a portion. D and trimming come from the DNA, and the V and J calls and clone size come from that table. This sample has under 150,000 clones, with approximately 80% found just once. This sample is drawn from a study of blood T cell repertoires in COVID-19. Study details: COVID-19 samples collected from the United States, Italy and Spain covered acute and convalescent phases.

This clonotype originated in a man in his 60s with active or convalescent COVID-19. This chain joins TRBV27 and TRBJ1-1; D is possibly TRBD1 (5 bases). The sequencing sample was made of peripheral blood. CDR3 amino acids: CASTQDMLNTEAFF. CDR3 sequence (DNA): TGTGCCAGCACCCAGGACATGCTGAACACTGAAGCTTTCTTT.